This T cell receptor (beta chain) was identified in a study of blood T cell repertoires in COVID-19. In the study overall: Sites across the United States, Italy and Spain contributed samples from acute and convalescent COVID-19. From T cells, B-cell-depleted T cells, or PBMCs came the material, which was cDNA or gDNA.

In the original workflow: Counts of nucleated cells, estimated from reference gene primer amplification, were obtained. Profiling relied on immunoSEQ multiplex PCR, and the TCRdb table lists in-frame clones only, not all of them. The V and J calls and clone size are taken from that table; D and trimming were inferred from the DNA. The table shows hundreds of thousands of clones, with approximately 86% occurring only once. Germline-derived CDR1 and CDR2 are MNHEY and SMNVEV (reference sequence). The ends lost 6 bases at V and 6 bases at J; junction bases unmatched: 6. The CDR3 has 14 residues. Clinical history as reported by participants underpinned cohort assignment.

The source of this sequence is a woman aged 25-40 years with acute COVID-19. The sample consisted of PBMCs or T cells enriched from blood (not recorded which). This sequence joins TRBV27 and TRBJ2-7; 12 bases line up with TRBD1. CDR3 sequence reads: CASSGTGGRLEQYF. For the CDR3, the DNA is TGTGCCAGCAGCGGGACAGGGGGCCGCCTCGAGCAGTACTTC.